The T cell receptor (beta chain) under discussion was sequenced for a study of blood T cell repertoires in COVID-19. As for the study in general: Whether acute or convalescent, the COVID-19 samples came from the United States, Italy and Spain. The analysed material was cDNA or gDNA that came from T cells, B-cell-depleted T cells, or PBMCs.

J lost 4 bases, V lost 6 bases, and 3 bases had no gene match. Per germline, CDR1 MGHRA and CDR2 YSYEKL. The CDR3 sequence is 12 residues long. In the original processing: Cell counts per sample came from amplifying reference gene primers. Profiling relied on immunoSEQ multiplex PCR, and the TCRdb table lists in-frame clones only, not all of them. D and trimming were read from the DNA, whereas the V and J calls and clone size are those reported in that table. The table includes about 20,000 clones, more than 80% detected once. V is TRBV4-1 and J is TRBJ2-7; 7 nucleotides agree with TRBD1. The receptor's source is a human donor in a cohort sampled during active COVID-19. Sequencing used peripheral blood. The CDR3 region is CASRGDSYEQYF. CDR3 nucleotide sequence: TGCGCCAGCAGAGGGGACAGTTACGAGCAGTACTTC.